This is a list of T cell receptor beta chains from one sample in a study of OX40 agonist ivuxolimab in advanced cancers. Here immunoSEQ multiplex PCR was the method, and the copy in TCRdb shows in-frame clones only, minus some. Of roughly 56,000 clones listed, 70% to 80% are singletons. This sample comprised CD4+ or CD8+ T cells sorted from blood, obtained in a trial of the OX40 agonist ivuxolimab. Source of these receptors: an adult with an advanced solid tumor such as melanoma, head and neck, liver or kidney cancer. Both conserved end residues are part of each CDR3. A D gene is named only where the DNA matches it firmly. Rows give clone size only sometimes, using once, few, many, or a class for an expanded clone.

TRBJ2-7	.	.	TRBV18	CASSHSGASYEQYF	TGTGCCAGCTCACACTCGGGAGCCTCCTACGAGCAGTACTTC
TRBJ1-2	TRBD1	once	TRBV5-1	CASSRGQGANYGYTF	TGCGCCAGCAGCCGGGGACAGGGAGCTAACTATGGCTACACCTTC
TRBJ2-3	.	.	TRBV28	CASRAPGILTTDTQYF	TGTGCCAGCAGGGCTCCCGGGATACTAACCACAGATACGCAGTATTTT
TRBJ1-1	TRBD1	few	TRBV18	CASSPGQDTEAFF	TGTGCCAGCTCACCTGGACAGGACACTGAAGCTTTCTTT
TRBJ2-3	.	.	TRBV19	CASSIVRASTDTQYF	TGTGCCAGTAGTATCGTCAGGGCCAGCACAGATACGCAGTATTTT
TRBJ2-4	TRBD2	.	TRBV6-1	CASSEVGPSGTLAKNIQYF	TGTGCCAGCAGTGAAGTTGGCCCTAGCGGGACCTTAGCCAAAAACATTCAGTACTTC
TRBJ1-1	.	.	TRBV5-1	CASSLAVGADTEAFF	TGCGCCAGCAGCTTGGCCGTAGGGGCGGACACTGAAGCTTTCTTT
TRBJ2-2	.	.	TRBV5-1	CASSLVGRGDTGELFF	TGCGCCAGCAGCTTGGTTGGCAGGGGTGACACCGGGGAGCTGTTTTTT
TRBJ1-2	.	.	TRBV6-1	CASKLNSNYGYTF	TGTGCCAGCAAGTTGAACTCCAACTATGGCTACACCTTC
TRBJ2-3	.	.	TRBV2	CASSVSGVLDTQYF	TGTGCCAGCAGTGTGTCCGGAGTGTTAGATACGCAGTATTTT
TRBJ1-1	.	few	TRBV18	CASSPEQAGTEAFF	TGTGCCAGCTCACCCGAACAGGCCGGGACTGAAGCTTTCTTT
TRBJ2-7	TRBD1	.	TRBV7-9	CASSTTGVGEQYF	TGTGCCAGCAGCACTACAGGGGTGGGCGAGCAGTACTTC
TRBJ2-1	TRBD2	once	TRBV5-1	CASRLGLAGAYNEQFF	TGCGCCAGCAGACTGGGACTAGCGGGTGCCTACAATGAGCAGTTCTTC
TRBJ1-3	.	.	TRBV7-9	CASSLTGSTGTSGNTIYF	TGTGCCAGCAGCCTCACTGGGTCAACAGGGACCTCTGGAAACACCATATATTTT
TRBJ1-6	.	.	TRBV2	CASSEALGINSPLHF	TGTGCCAGCAGTGAGGCCCTGGGGATTAATTCACCCCTCCACTTT
TRBJ2-7	.	.	TRBV11-2	CASSPESRVGEQYF	TGTGCCAGCAGCCCCGAATCCCGGGTGGGTGAGCAGTACTTC
TRBJ2-2	TRBD1	.	TRBV14	CASSNRPGTGITGELFF	TGTGCCAGCAGCAACCGTCCCGGGACAGGGATCACCGGGGAGCTGTTTTTT
TRBJ2-1	TRBD1	.	TRBV7-2	CASSYGTGRNEQFF	TGTGCCAGCAGCTACGGGACAGGGCGCAATGAGCAGTTCTTC
TRBJ2-7	TRBD2	.	TRBV6-6	CASSYSIGGGYEQYF	TGTGCCAGCAGTTACTCGATCGGGGGGGGCTACGAGCAGTACTTC
TRBJ2-5	.	.	TRBV20-1	CSARLETQYF	TGCAGTGCTAGATTGGAGACCCAGTACTTC
TRBJ1-3	TRBD1	.	TRBV27	CASSYGRDRELRGNTIYF	TGTGCCAGCAGTTACGGCCGTGACAGGGAGTTGAGAGGAAACACCATATATTTT
TRBJ1-5	.	few	TRBV6-1	CASSERPNQPQHF	TGTGCCAGCAGTGAACGCCCGAATCAGCCCCAGCATTTT